A selection of T cell receptor beta chains follows, all from one sample in a study of blood T cell repertoires in COVID-19. Data came from immunoSEQ multiplex PCR; TCRdb stores just in-frame clones and leaves some out. The sample has roughly 25,000 clones, around 72% seen once. Sequenced: peripheral blood. The receptors were sampled from a woman of 80 years or more with acute or convalescent COVID-19. The CDR3 runs from the conserved cysteine through the conserved F or W. A D gene is named only where the DNA matches it firmly. Size values are once, few and many counts, or a class for expanded clones, and some rows have none.

-	TRBV14	-	TRBJ2-2	CASSPSLNTGELFF	TGTGCCAGCAGCCCCTCGTTAAACACCGGGGAGCTGTTTTTT
TRBD2	TRBV6-5	few	TRBJ2-1	CASTLAGETNEQFF	TGTGCCAGCACGTTAGCGGGGGAGACCAATGAGCAGTTCTTC
TRBD1	TRBV5-1	few	TRBJ1-2	CASSLGGGYGYTF	TGCGCCAGCAGCTTAGGGGGCGGCTATGGCTACACCTTC
-	TRBV28	-	TRBJ1-2	CASGPRGNYGYTF	TGTGCCAGCGGCCCTCGGGGTAACTATGGCTACACCTTC
TRBD2	TRBV5-1	-	TRBJ2-1	CASGRRGGPYNEQFF	TGCGCCAGCGGGAGACGGGGAGGGCCCTACAATGAGCAGTTCTTC
-	TRBV18	-	TRBJ2-3	CASSPPGLRADTQYF	TGTGCCAGCTCACCACCGGGCCTCCGCGCAGATACGCAGTATTTT
TRBD2	TRBV7-9	-	TRBJ2-7	CASSFRGTSGGEQYF	TGTGCCAGCAGCTTTCGAGGGACTAGCGGTGGCGAGCAGTACTTC
TRBD2	TRBV5-1	-	TRBJ2-1	CASSSNSGGAYNEQFF	TGCGCCAGCAGCTCAAATAGCGGGGGAGCCTACAATGAGCAGTTCTTC
TRBD1	TRBV27	few	TRBJ1-5	CASSWTGGQPQHF	TGTGCCAGCAGTTGGACAGGGGGTCAGCCCCAGCATTTT
-	TRBV5-1	-	TRBJ1-4	CASSLGGNSEKLFF	TGCGCCAGCAGCTTGGGAGGGAACAGTGAAAAACTGTTTTTT
-	TRBV21-1	-	TRBJ1-5	CASSKERVSNQPQHF	TGTGCCAGCAGCAAAGAACGGGTTAGCAATCAGCCCCAGCATTTT
TRBD1	TRBV10-3	-	TRBJ2-1	CAIKPGQGTGEQFF	TGTGCCATCAAGCCGGGACAGGGGACAGGTGAGCAGTTCTTC
TRBD1	TRBV4-3	-	TRBJ2-4	CASSLTGGETIQYF	TGCGCCAGCAGCCTGACAGGGGGCGAGACCATTCAGTACTTC
-	TRBV10-1	-	TRBJ2-2	CASSPGAGELFF	TGCGCCAGCAGCCCCGGGGCCGGGGAGCTGTTTTTT
TRBD2	TRBV29-1	-	TRBJ2-1	CSVDGTSGRGISNEQFF	TGCAGCGTTGACGGGACTAGCGGGAGGGGGATTAGCAATGAGCAGTTCTTC
-	TRBV29-1	-	TRBJ1-2	CSAEEVTRGGYTF	TGCAGCGCCGAGGAGGTCACCCGTGGGGGCTACACCTTC
-	TRBV18	-	TRBJ1-4	CASSVGATNEKLFF	TGTGCCAGCTCAGTAGGGGCAACTAATGAAAAACTGTTTTTT
-	TRBV5-4	-	TRBJ1-6	CASSPDFYNSPLHF	TGTGCCAGCAGCCCAGACTTCTATAATTCACCCCTCCACTTT
TRBD2	TRBV19	-	TRBJ2-1	CASSSLAGGWDNEQFF	TGTGCCAGTAGCTCCCTAGCGGGGGGTTGGGACAATGAGCAGTTCTTC
-	TRBV5-4	many	TRBJ2-1	CASSLSGMKFF	TGTGCCAGCAGCTTGAGCGGCATGAAGTTCTTC
TRBD2	TRBV7-8	many	TRBJ2-7	CASRQHSGPSYEQYF	TGTGCCAGCAGACAACATAGCGGGCCCTCCTACGAGCAGTACTTC
-	TRBV6-1	-	TRBJ2-7	CASSEWFVADSYEQYF	TGTGCCAGCAGTGAATGGTTCGTAGCAGACTCCTACGAGCAGTACTTC
-	TRBV9	-	TRBJ2-1	CASSVGRGQEQFF	TGTGCCAGCAGCGTAGGGAGGGGCCAGGAGCAGTTCTTC
-	TRBV6-5	-	TRBJ2-1	CASTSGFDEQFF	TGTGCCAGCACCTCCGGTTTCGATGAGCAGTTCTTC
TRBD2	TRBV7-9	-	TRBJ2-7	CASSLGLAGLFSYEQYF	TGTGCCAGCAGCTTAGGACTAGCGGGCCTATTTTCCTACGAGCAGTACTTC
TRBD1	TRBV6-1	-	TRBJ2-3	CASSYGQGTDTQYF	TGTGCCAGCAGTTATGGACAGGGCACAGATACGCAGTATTTT
TRBD2	TRBV10-3	-	TRBJ2-3	CAISDPSSSGHTQYF	TGTGCCATCAGCGACCCGTCATCTAGCGGCCATACGCAGTATTTT
-	TRBV5-1	-	TRBJ1-2	CASGQQGSNYGYTF	TGCGCCAGCGGACAACAGGGATCTAACTATGGCTACACCTTC
-	TRBV27	-	TRBJ1-6	CASSLSALNQGLFSPLHF	TGTGCCAGCAGTTTATCGGCTCTTAATCAGGGCTTATTCTCACCCCTCCACTTT
-	TRBV19	once	TRBJ1-2	CASSIARGDYGYTF	TGTGCCAGTAGTATCGCCCGGGGGGACTATGGCTACACCTTC
-	TRBV5-1	-	TRBJ2-3	CASSSLPGDTQYF	TGCGCCAGCAGCTCTCTCCCAGGGGATACGCAGTATTTT
TRBD1	TRBV6-5	-	TRBJ1-2	CASSRDSLYGYTF	TGTGCCAGCTCTCGGGACAGCTTATATGGCTACACCTTC
TRBD1	TRBV4-3	few	TRBJ2-1	CASSQDAPTGARHEQFF	TGCGCCAGCAGCCAAGATGCCCCGACAGGGGCGAGACATGAGCAGTTCTTC
TRBD2	TRBV6-5	-	TRBJ2-3	CASRGGYTDTQYF	TGTGCCAGCAGGGGGGGGTACACAGATACGCAGTATTTT
-	TRBV27	-	TRBJ1-1	CASTPQGFGTEAFF	TGTGCCAGCACCCCCCAGGGTTTTGGCACTGAAGCTTTCTTT
-	TRBV5-1	-	TRBJ1-2	CASSPRGLGSYGYTF	TGCGCCAGCAGCCCCAGGGGCCTCGGCAGCTATGGCTACACCTTC